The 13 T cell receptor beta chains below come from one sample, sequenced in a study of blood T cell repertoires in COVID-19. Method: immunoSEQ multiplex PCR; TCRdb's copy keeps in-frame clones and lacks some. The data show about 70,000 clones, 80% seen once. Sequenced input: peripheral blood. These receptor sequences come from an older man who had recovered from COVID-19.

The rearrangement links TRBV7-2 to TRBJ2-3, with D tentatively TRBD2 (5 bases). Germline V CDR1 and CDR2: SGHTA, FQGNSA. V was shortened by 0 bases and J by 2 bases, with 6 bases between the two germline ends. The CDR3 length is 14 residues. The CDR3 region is CASSLAGVTDTQYF. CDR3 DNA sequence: TGTGCCAGCAGCTTAGCGGGAGTCACAGATACGCAGTATTTT. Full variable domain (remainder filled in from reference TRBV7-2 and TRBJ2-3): GAGVSQSPSNKVTEKGKDVELRCDPISGHTALYWYRQSLGQGLEFLIYFQGNSAPDKSGLPSDRFSAERTGGSVSTLTIQRTQQEDSAVYLCASSLAGVTDTQYFGPGTRLTVL.

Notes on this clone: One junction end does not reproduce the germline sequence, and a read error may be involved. The DNA of the CDR3 is TGCGCCAGCAGCCCGGGACAGACGAACTCTGAAGCTTTCTTT. Residues: CASSPGQTNSEAFF. This sequence joins TRBV5-1 and TRBJ1-1, with 7 bases matching TRBD1. Germline CDR1 and CDR2: SGHRS and YFSETQ. There are 14 residues in the CDR3.

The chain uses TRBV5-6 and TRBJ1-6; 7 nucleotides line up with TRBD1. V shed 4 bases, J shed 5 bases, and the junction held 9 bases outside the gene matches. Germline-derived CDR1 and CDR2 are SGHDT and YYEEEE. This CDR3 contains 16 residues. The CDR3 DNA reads TGTGCCAGCAGCAGGGGCGACAGGGCCGATAATTCACCCCTCCACTTT. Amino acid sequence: CASSRGDRADNSPLHF.

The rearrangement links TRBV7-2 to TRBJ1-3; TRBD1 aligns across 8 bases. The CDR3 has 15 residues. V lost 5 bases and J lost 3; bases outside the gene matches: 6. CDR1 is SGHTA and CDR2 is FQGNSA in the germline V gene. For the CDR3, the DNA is TGTGCCAGCAGCCCCCGGACAGGGTATGGAAACACCATATATTTT. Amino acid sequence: CASSPRTGYGNTIYF.

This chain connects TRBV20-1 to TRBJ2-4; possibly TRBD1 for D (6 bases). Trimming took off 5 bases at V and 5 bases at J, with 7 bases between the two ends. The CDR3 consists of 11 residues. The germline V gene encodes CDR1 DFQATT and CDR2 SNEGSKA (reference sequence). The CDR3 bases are TGCAGTGCTGGGGGCGAAAACATTCAGTACTTC. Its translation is CSAGGENIQYF.

Here the CDR3 DNA reads TGTGCCAGTAGTAGGCAGGGGCCAAAAAATTCACCCCTCCACTTT. As protein: CASSRQGPKNSPLHF. The chain couples TRBV19 to TRBJ1-6, with TRBD1 as a possible D gene (6 bases). This CDR3 has 15 residues. Germline V gene sequence: CDR1 LNHDA, CDR2 SQIVND (reference sequence). Trimming pared 4 bases from V and 7 bases from J, leaving 14 bases between. The full variable domain, completed using reference TRBV19 and TRBJ1-6, is DGGITQSPKYLFRKEGQNVTLSCEQNLNHDAMYWYRQDPGQGLRLIYYSQIVNDFQKGDIAEGYSVSREKKESFPLTVTSAQKNPTAFYLCASSRQGPKNSPLHFGNGTRLTVT.

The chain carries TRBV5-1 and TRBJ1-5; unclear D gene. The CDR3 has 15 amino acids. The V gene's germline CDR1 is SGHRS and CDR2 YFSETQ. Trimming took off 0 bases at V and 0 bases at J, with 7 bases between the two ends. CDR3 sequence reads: CASSLVPDSNQPQHF. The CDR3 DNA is TGCGCCAGCAGCTTGGTGCCAGATAGCAATCAGCCCCAGCATTTT.

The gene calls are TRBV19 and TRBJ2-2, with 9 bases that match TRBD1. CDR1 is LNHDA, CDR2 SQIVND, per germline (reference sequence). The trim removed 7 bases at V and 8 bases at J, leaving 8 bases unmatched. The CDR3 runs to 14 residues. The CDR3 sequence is CASNYNRGQGELFF. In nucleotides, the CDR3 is TGTGCCAGTAATTATAACAGGGGGCAAGGGGAGCTGTTTTTT.

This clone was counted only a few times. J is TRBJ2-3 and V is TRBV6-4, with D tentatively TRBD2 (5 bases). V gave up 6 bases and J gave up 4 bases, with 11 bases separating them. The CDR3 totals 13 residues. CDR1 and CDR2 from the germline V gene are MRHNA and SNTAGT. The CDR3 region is CASRSVGADTQYF. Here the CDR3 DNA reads TGTGCCAGCAGATCAGTGGGAGCAGATACGCAGTATTTT.

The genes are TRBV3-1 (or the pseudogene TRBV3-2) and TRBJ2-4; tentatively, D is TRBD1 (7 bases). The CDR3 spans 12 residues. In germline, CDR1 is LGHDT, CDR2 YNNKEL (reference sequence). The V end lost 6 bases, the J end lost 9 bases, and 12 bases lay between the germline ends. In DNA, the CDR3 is TGTGCCAGCAGTTACCAGGGGGGCATTCAGTACTTC. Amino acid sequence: CASSYQGGIQYF.

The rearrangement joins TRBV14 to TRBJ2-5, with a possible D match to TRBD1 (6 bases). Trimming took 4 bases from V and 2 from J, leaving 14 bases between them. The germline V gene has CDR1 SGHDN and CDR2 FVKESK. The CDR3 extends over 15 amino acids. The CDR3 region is CASSPSRQGQETQYF. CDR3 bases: TGTGCCAGCAGCCCCAGCCGGCAGGGGCAAGAGACCCAGTACTTC.

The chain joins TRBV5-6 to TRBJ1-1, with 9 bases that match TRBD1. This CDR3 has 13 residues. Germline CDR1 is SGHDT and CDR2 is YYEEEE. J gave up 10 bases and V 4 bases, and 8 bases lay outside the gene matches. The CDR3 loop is CASSPRTGVGAFF. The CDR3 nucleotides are TGTGCCAGCAGCCCCAGGACAGGGGTGGGAGCTTTCTTT. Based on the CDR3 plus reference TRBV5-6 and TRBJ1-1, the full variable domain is DAGVTQSPTHLIKTRGQQVTLRCSPKSGHDTVSWYQQALGQGPQFIFQYYEEEERQRGNFPDRFSGHQFPNYSSELNVNALLLGDSALYLCASSPRTGVGAFFGQGTRLTVV.

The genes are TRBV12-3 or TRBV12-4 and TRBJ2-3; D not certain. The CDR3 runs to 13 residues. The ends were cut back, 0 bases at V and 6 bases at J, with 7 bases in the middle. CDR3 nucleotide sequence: TGTGCCAGCAGTTTAGCCAGGTTGGATACGCAGTATTTT. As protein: CASSLARLDTQYF.